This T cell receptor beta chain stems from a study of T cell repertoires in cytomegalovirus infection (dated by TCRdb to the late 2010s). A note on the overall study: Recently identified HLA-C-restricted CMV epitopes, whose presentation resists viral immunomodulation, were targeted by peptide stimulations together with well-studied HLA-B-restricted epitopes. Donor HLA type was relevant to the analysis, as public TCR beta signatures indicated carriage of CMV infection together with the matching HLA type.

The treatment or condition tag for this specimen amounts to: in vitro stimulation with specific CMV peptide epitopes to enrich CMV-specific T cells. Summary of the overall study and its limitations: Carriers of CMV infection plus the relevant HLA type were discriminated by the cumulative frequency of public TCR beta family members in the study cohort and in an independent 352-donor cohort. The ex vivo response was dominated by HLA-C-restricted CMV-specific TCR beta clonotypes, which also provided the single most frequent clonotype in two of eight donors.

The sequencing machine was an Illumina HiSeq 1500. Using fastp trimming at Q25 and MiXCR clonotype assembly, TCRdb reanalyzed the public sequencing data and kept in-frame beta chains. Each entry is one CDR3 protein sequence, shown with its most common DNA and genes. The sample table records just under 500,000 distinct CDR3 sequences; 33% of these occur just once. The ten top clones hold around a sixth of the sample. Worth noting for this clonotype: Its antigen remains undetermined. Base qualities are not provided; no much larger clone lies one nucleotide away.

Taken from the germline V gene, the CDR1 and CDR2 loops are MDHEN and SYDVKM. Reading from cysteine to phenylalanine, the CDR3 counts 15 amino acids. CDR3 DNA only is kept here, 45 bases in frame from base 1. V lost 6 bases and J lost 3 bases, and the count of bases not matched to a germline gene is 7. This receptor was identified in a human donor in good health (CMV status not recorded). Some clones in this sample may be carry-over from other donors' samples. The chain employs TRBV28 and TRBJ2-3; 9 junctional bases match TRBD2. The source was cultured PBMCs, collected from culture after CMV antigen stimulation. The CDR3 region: CASRGGRAGTDTQYF. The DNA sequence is TGTGCCAGCAGAGGCGGGAGGGCCGGGACAGATACGCAGTATTTT.